Following are 13 T cell receptor beta chains from one sample sequenced in a study of cytomegalovirus exposure and HLA in healthy donors. Clones were sequenced by immunoSEQ multiplex PCR, and TCRdb holds only the in-frame ones, with some missing. The sample yields tens of thousands of clones, about 93% seen once. The sequenced sample consisted of PBMCs. Receptor source: a man between 18 and 35 years old in good health and CMV-seronegative.

This chain joins TRBV7-3 and TRBJ1-2; TRBD1 might be the D (5 bases). Germline V gene lookup returns CDR1 SGHTA and CDR2 FQGTGA. Trimming took 1 base from V and 4 from J, leaving 10 bases between them. The CDR3 is 14 amino acids. CDR3: CASSLSRDTYGYTF. CDR3 bases: TGTGCCAGCAGCTTAAGCAGGGATACCTATGGCTACACCTTC.

The gene calls are TRBV27 and TRBJ2-7; 7 positions agree with TRBD2. CDR3 size: 15 residues. With V trimmed by 4 bases and J by 4 bases, 10 bases remained unmatched. CDR1 MNHEY and CDR2 SMNVEV come from the germline V gene (reference sequence). CDR3 in amino acids: CASSSQSSGRYEQYF. CDR3 in DNA: TGTGCCAGCAGTTCCCAATCTAGCGGCAGATACGAGCAGTACTTC.

The chain recombines TRBV27 with TRBJ1-2; perhaps TRBD1 as D (6 bases). The CDR3 spans 15 residues. Germline CDR1 reads MNHEY; CDR2 reads SMNVEV (reference sequence). The V and J ends lost 5 bases and 3 bases respectively, with 16 bases between them. Here the CDR3 reads CASSPVPTGDYGYTF. In DNA, the CDR3 is TGTGCCAGCAGTCCCGTTCCGACAGGCGACTATGGCTACACCTTC.

This clone was seen just once. The chain recombines TRBV11-2 with TRBJ2-2, with D perhaps matching TRBD2 (6 bases). This CDR3 is 15 amino acids long. Germline CDR1 and CDR2: SGHAT and FQNNGV. Deletions cut 5 bases from V and 7 bases from J, with 17 bases between. Here the CDR3 reads CASSLHPPGGGELFF. In DNA form, the CDR3 reads TGTGCCAGCAGCCTACATCCCCCCGGGGGCGGGGAGCTGTTTTTT. The full variable domain, with the rest looked up from reference TRBV11-2 and TRBJ2-2, is EAGVAQSPRYKIIEKRQSVAFWCNPISGHATLYWYQQILGQGPKLLIQFQNNGVVDDSQLPKDRFSAERLKGVDSTLKIQPAKLEDSAVYLCASSLHPPGGGELFFGEGSRLTVL.

The CDR3 protein is CAWEPRGSGNTIYF. Here the CDR3 DNA reads TGTGCCTGGGAACCCAGGGGCTCTGGAAACACCATATATTTT. V and J are TRBV30 and TRBJ1-3; D is possibly TRBD1 (6 bases). Germline CDR1 GTSNPN, CDR2 SVGIG (reference sequence). V was cut by 5 bases and J by 0 bases, with 11 bases left in between. CDR3 size: 14 residues.

The chain combines TRBV27 with TRBJ2-2, with 11 bases identical to TRBD1. V was clipped by 5 bases and J by 8 bases; unmatched bases: 13. The germline V gene has CDR1 MNHEY and CDR2 SMNVEV (reference sequence). The CDR3 length is 17 residues. The CDR3 DNA reads TGTGCCAGCAGTGCCCCGACCGGGACAGGGGGTAGGGGGGAGCTGTTTTTT. Amino acids: CASSAPTGTGGRGELFF.

The chain couples TRBV19 to TRBJ2-1; D unclear. Trimming shortened V by 5 bases and J by 7 bases, and 15 bases separated the two germline ends. The germline gives CDR1 LNHDA, CDR2 SQIVND (reference sequence). The CDR3 sequence is 14 residues long. Here the CDR3 reads CASSSSGKSNEQFF. CDR3 in DNA: TGTGCCAGTAGTTCCTCGGGTAAATCAAATGAGCAGTTCTTC.

The rearrangement uses TRBV28 and TRBJ2-5; D is possibly TRBD1 (6 bases). Trimming removed 2 bases from V and 0 bases from J, with 7 bases in between. Germline V gene lookup returns CDR1 MDHEN and CDR2 SYDVKM. The CDR3 is made up of 14 amino acids. CDR3 residues: CASSLGQNQETQYF. CDR3 nucleotide sequence: TGTGCCAGCAGTTTAGGACAGAACCAAGAGACCCAGTACTTC.

This chain uses TRBV7-3 with TRBJ2-5; maybe TRBD1 (5 bases). V lost 5 bases to trimming and J lost 2 bases, with 12 bases between them. Germline CDR1 and CDR2: SGHTA and FQGTGA. The CDR3 sequence is 14 residues long. CDR3 sequence: CASSPQGLQETQYF. The CDR3 DNA reads as TGTGCCAGCAGCCCTCAGGGCCTACAAGAGACCCAGTACTTC.

V is TRBV15 and J is TRBJ2-3; a weak D match, TRBD2 (5 bases). The CDR3 runs 14 residues. The germline CDR1 and CDR2 sequences are LNHNV and YYDKDF (reference sequence). V was shortened by 1 base and J by 2 bases, with 7 bases between the two germline ends. The CDR3 sequence is CATSRASYTDTQYF. In DNA, the CDR3 is TGTGCCACCAGCAGAGCTAGCTACACAGATACGCAGTATTTT.

The chain couples TRBV7-8 to TRBJ1-2; TRBD1 matches 7 bases. The germline V gene has CDR1 SGHVS and CDR2 FQNEAQ. Trimming removed 5 bases from V and 0 bases from J; junction bases left unmatched: 6. This CDR3 has 15 amino acids. The CDR3: CASSPRDRTNYGYTF. Here the CDR3 DNA reads TGTGCCAGCAGCCCGAGGGACAGAACTAACTATGGCTACACCTTC.

The chain recombines TRBV18 with TRBJ2-3; 7 bases line up with TRBD1. The CDR3 totals 15 residues. Trimming took 4 bases from V and 2 from J; bases not matched to a gene: 6. Germline V lookup: CDR1 KGHSH, CDR2 LQKENI. DNA of the CDR3: TGTGCCAGCTCACAAAACAGGGGTTTCACAGATACGCAGTATTTT. Amino acid sequence: CASSQNRGFTDTQYF.

The V call is TRBV19, the J call TRBJ1-2, with D possibly TRBD1 on 6 matching bases. CDR1 is LNHDA, CDR2 SQIVND, per germline (reference sequence). The CDR3 has 14 amino acids. V lost 4 bases to trimming and J lost 6 bases, with 15 bases between them. The CDR3 here is CASSRQAQDDGYTF. The DNA of the CDR3 is TGTGCCAGTAGTAGACAGGCACAGGATGATGGCTACACCTTC.